This T cell receptor beta chain was obtained from a study of cytomegalovirus exposure and HLA in healthy donors. Study results and caveats: 16,951 TCR beta sequences were associated with HLA alleles at 0.05 false discovery rate in a later analysis.

This CDR3 comprises 15 residues. Losses at the gene ends were 6 bases for V and 2 bases for J; bases not matched to a gene: 8. Germline V gene lookup returns CDR1 ENHRY and CDR2 SYGVKD. The study ran its PCR with 60 Vbeta and 13 Jbeta primers. Original handling: In a later analysis, the count reached 80 million or so unique TCR beta chains, with approximately 10 million shared. TCRdb keeps only in-frame clones here, not all; method: immunoSEQ multiplex PCR. V, J and clone size reflect that table, while D and trimming were determined from the DNA. Of some 150,000 clones in the sample, about 80% were seen once. As concerns this clone: The target antigen is unknown.

Sampled while nominally healthy, donors likely had unrecorded immune exposures. V and J are TRBV10-3 and TRBJ2-3; 7 nucleotides align to TRBD1. Input material: PBMCs. This clonotype originated in a woman aged 45 to 65 in good health and CMV-seronegative. CDR3 amino acids: CAIRGRGGYTDTQYF. In DNA, the CDR3 is TGTGCCATCAGGGGAAGAGGGGGCTACACAGATACGCAGTATTTT.